The sequence of this TCR beta chain was determined in a study of CD8+CD57+ T cells in acquired aplastic anemia. After removal of 7 bases from V and 0 bases from J, the junction contained 10 bases not matched to a gene. Per germline, CDR1 SQVTM and CDR2 ANQGSEA. CDR3 size: 16 residues. TCR beta VDJ and CDR3 profiling used genomic DNA as template. Via MiXCR, TCRdb re-called the reads, giving one row per CDR3 protein. The profile shows about 160,000 distinct CDR3 sequences, about 50% of them singletons. Patients chosen for sequencing had shown CD8+CD57+ cell expansion by flow cytometry. The enrolled patients all had severe acquired aplastic anemia.

V gene TRBV29-1 combines with J gene TRBJ1-2, with TRBD1 matching over 11 bases. Sequenced material: sorted CD4+, CD8+, or CD8+CD57+ T cells (not recorded which) from PBMCs. This clonotype was sampled from a human donor with aplastic anemia. The CDR3 loop reads CSARGTGGETNYGYTF. DNA of the CDR3: TGCAGCGCTAGAGGGACAGGGGGAGAGACTAACTATGGCTACACCTTC.